The next 30 T cell receptor beta chains were all read from a single sample in a study of T cell responses to AZD1222 COVID-19 vaccine (dated by TCRdb to 2020 to 2022). The sample's time point label, decoded: baseline before first vaccination. The library was made by the immunoSEQ multiplex PCR assay. TCRdb carries this immuneACCESS record with in-frame sequences only. Its versions omit some clonotypes, under half of them owing to an unresolved V gene in the studies checked, with the rest unexplained. This sample gives roughly 70,000 clones in total; roughly 85% of them show up just once. About 20% of the sample is in the top ten clones. Material: peripheral blood, obtained on day 0 of AZD1222 vaccination. The receptors here all came from an adult in good health.

This chain joins TRBV5-8 and TRBJ1-1, with TRBD1 as a possible D gene (6 bases). In germline, CDR1 is SGHTS, CDR2 YDEGEE. Trimming took off 0 bases at V and 5 bases at J, with 14 bases between the two ends. This CDR3 has 15 amino acids. This CDR3 is CASSLVVGGETEAFF. The DNA of the CDR3 is TGTGCCAGCAGCTTGGTGGTAGGGGGGGAGACTGAAGCTTTCTTT.

The J gene is TRBJ1-5, the V gene TRBV7-9, with TRBD1 identical over 8 bases. J gave up 6 bases and V 4 bases, and 5 bases lay outside the gene matches. Germline CDR1 is SEHNR and CDR2 is FQNEAQ (reference sequence). This CDR3 is built from 14 residues. The CDR3 bases are TGTGCCAGCAGCTCAGGGGGCGAGGGTCAGCCCCAGCATTTT. Translation gives CASSSGGEGQPQHF.

Here the CDR3 reads CASSPPALGLNTEAFF. CDR3 nucleotide sequence: TGTGCCAGCAGTCCTCCTGCATTGGGGCTGAACACTGAAGCTTTCTTT. The J gene is TRBJ1-1, the V gene TRBV7-9; a possible D gene is TRBD1 (5 bases). Trimming took 6 bases from V and 0 from J, leaving 17 bases between them. This CDR3 spans 16 amino acids. The V gene's germline CDR1 is SEHNR and CDR2 FQNEAQ (reference sequence).

The chain carries TRBV6-5 and TRBJ2-5; 7 bases match TRBD2. The V gene end was trimmed by 6 bases and the J gene end by 5 bases; junction bases not matched to a gene: 6. This CDR3 is built from 13 residues. In germline, CDR1 is MNHEY, CDR2 SVGAGI. The CDR3 here is CASSRTRRETQYF. The CDR3 DNA follows: TGTGCCAGCAGCCGGACTAGAAGGGAGACCCAGTACTTC.

This chain connects TRBV7-3 to TRBJ2-7; TRBD1 is a possible D gene (7 bases). This CDR3 has 13 residues. V gave up 3 bases and J gave up 3 bases, with 9 bases separating them. The germline gives CDR1 SGHTA, CDR2 FQGTGA. In nucleotides, the CDR3 is TGTGCCAGCAGCTTCCAGGGGGGCTACGAGCAGTACTTC. It codes for CASSFQGGYEQYF.

This chain uses TRBV4-1 with TRBJ1-1; D gene uncertain. The CDR3 has 13 amino acids. Trimming stripped 1 base from V and 5 bases from J, with 8 bases between. CDR1 and CDR2 from the germline V gene are MGHRA and YSYEKL. The CDR3 DNA sequence: TGCGCCAGCAGCCAAGTACTACGGACTGAAGCTTTCTTT. Its translation is CASSQVLRTEAFF.

V gene TRBV14 combines with J gene TRBJ2-1; 9 bases are a match to TRBD2. This CDR3 spans 18 amino acids. Germline V gene sequence: CDR1 SGHDN, CDR2 FVKESK. V trimming: 0 bases; J trimming: 0 bases; junction bases outside the gene matches: 6. The CDR3: CASSQDKGLAYSYNEQFF. The CDR3 nucleotides are TGTGCCAGCAGCCAAGATAAAGGACTAGCGTACTCCTACAATGAGCAGTTCTTC.

This clone was recorded once. The chain is built from TRBV7-2 and TRBJ2-6, with TRBD1 matching over 8 bases. The length of the CDR3 is 17 residues. The germline gives CDR1 SGHTA, CDR2 FQGNSA. V gave up 2 bases and J gave up 1 base; unmatched junction bases: 4. In DNA, the CDR3 is TGTGCCAGCAGCTTATTTCAGGGGGCTTCTGGGGCCAACGTCCTGACTTTC. Protein product: CASSLFQGASGANVLTF.

The V gene is TRBV5-4, the J gene TRBJ1-1, with TRBD1 matching 8 bases. Germline V gene lookup returns CDR1 SGHNT and CDR2 YYREEE (reference sequence). The CDR3 covers 13 residues. J lost 5 bases, V lost 2 bases, and 2 bases had no gene match. CDR3 residues: CASSFDRGTEAFF. The CDR3 DNA sequence: TGTGCCAGCAGCTTCGACAGGGGAACTGAAGCTTTCTTT.

The chain carries TRBV6-5 and TRBJ2-7, with D uncertain. Germline V CDR1 and CDR2: MNHEY, SVGAGI. V lost 5 bases, J lost 4 bases, and 9 bases lay in between. The CDR3 has 12 residues. CDR3 residues: CASSPDDYEQYF. The DNA for the CDR3 is TGTGCCAGCAGTCCAGATGATTACGAGCAGTACTTC.

This clone was found a few times. The rearrangement uses TRBV5-1 and TRBJ1-1, with D uncertain. The length of the CDR3 is 14 residues. Germline lookup yields CDR1 SGHRS and CDR2 YFSETQ. Deletions cut 2 bases from V and 0 bases from J, with 8 bases between. In DNA form, the CDR3 reads TGCGCCAGCAGCTTTTATCGGATGAACACTGAAGCTTTCTTT. Its protein product is CASSFYRMNTEAFF.

This chain uses TRBV7-2 with TRBJ2-2, with D hard to call. Germline V gene sequence: CDR1 SGHTA, CDR2 FQGNSA. Trimming removed 4 bases at V and 3 bases at J, with 3 bases between. The CDR3 extends over 12 amino acids. The CDR3 sequence is CASSSDTGELFF. CDR3 in DNA: TGTGCCAGCAGCTCCGACACCGGGGAGCTGTTTTTT.

This clone was picked up a small number of times. At one end the junction does not follow the germline gene, possibly because of a read error. The V call is TRBV7-7, the J call TRBJ2-1; TRBD2 aligns across 15 bases. Germline lookup yields CDR1 SSHAT and CDR2 FNYEAQ (reference sequence). This CDR3 is 16 amino acids long. The CDR3 DNA follows: TGTGCTAGCAGCCGCGGACTAGCGGGGGGGCGCAATGAGCAGTTCTTC. Protein sequence: CASSRGLAGGRNEQFF.

J is TRBJ2-1 and V is TRBV21-1; TRBD1 is the table's D call and was not checked against the DNA. TRBV21-1 is a known pseudogene. CDR3 size: 15 residues. This CDR3 is CASSKMGQGYNEQFF. DNA of the CDR3: TGTGCCAGCAGCAAAATGGGACAGGGTTACAATGAGCAGTTCTTC.

The chain combines TRBV7-9 with TRBJ1-2; TRBD1 aligns across 8 bases. V shed 5 bases, J shed 4 bases, and the junction held 12 bases outside the gene matches. CDR1 and CDR2 (germline): SEHNR, FQNEAQ (reference sequence). The CDR3 extends over 16 amino acids. The CDR3 is CASSGAGGELGYGYTF. Written as DNA, the CDR3 is TGTGCCAGCAGCGGGGCAGGGGGCGAATTAGGCTATGGCTACACCTTC.

This chain connects TRBV27 to TRBJ2-1; TRBD2 might be the D (6 bases). Germline loops: CDR1 MNHEY, CDR2 SMNVEV (reference sequence). Trimming shortened V by 0 bases and J by 6 bases, and 9 bases separated the two germline ends. This CDR3 spans 14 amino acids. CDR3 sequence: CASSLSPTSNEQFF. The DNA of the CDR3 is TGTGCCAGCAGTTTATCCCCGACTAGCAATGAGCAGTTCTTC.

This sequence joins TRBV5-1 and TRBJ2-1, with D perhaps matching TRBD2 (5 bases). This CDR3 contains 15 residues. With 0 bases removed from V and 8 bases from J, the gap between germline ends came to 15 bases. The V gene's germline CDR1 is SGHRS and CDR2 YFSETQ. DNA for the CDR3: TGCGCCAGCAGCTTGGGTCGGGGAGCTTACGATGAGCAGTTCTTC. Its protein is CASSLGRGAYDEQFF.

The chain employs TRBV12-3 or TRBV12-4 and TRBJ2-7; D unclear. The V end lost 5 bases, the J end lost 3 bases, and 11 bases lay between the germline ends. This CDR3 region has 13 residues. The CDR3 DNA sequence: TGTGCCAGCAGTCTCCGGGCCCACTACGAGCAGTACTTC. As protein: CASSLRAHYEQYF.

CDR3 coding DNA: TGTGCCAGCAGCCCACAGGGGGCAGAAAGTCAGCCCCAGCATTTT. Its translation is CASSPQGAESQPQHF. The chain uses TRBV7-2 and TRBJ1-5; 9 bases fit TRBD1. Germline lookup yields CDR1 SGHTA and CDR2 FQGNSA. The length of the CDR3 is 15 residues. V trimming: 5 bases; J trimming: 6 bases; junction bases outside the gene matches: 8.

In this sample, this clone turned up once. The chain couples TRBV12-5 to TRBJ1-2; D call uncertain. CDR1 and CDR2 from the germline V gene are LGHNT and FRNRAP. The CDR3 is made up of 12 amino acids. Trimming removed 6 bases at V and 8 bases at J, with 13 bases between. The DNA for the CDR3 is TGTGCTAGTGGCTACTCCAGAGGGGGCTACACCTTC. Residues: CASGYSRGGYTF.

J is TRBJ1-1 and V is TRBV9, with no clear D. Germline CDR1 SGDLS, CDR2 YYNGEE. V was pared by 0 bases and J by 2 bases, with 5 bases between. The CDR3 extends over 13 amino acids. Here the CDR3 DNA reads TGTGCCAGCAGCGTAGCAGTTAACACTGAAGCTTTCTTT. Translation gives CASSVAVNTEAFF.

The sample holds a few counts of this clone. The CDR3 sequence is CASSESWDLNTEAFF. DNA of the CDR3: TGCGCCAGCAGTGAGTCGTGGGACCTCAACACTGAAGCTTTCTTT. V gene TRBV10-1 combines with J gene TRBJ1-1; D possibly corresponds to TRBD1 (5 bases). Per the germline V gene, CDR1 is WNHNN and CDR2 is SYGVQD (reference sequence). V was trimmed by 0 bases and J by 2 bases, leaving 10 bases between them. The CDR3 consists of 15 residues.

The V call is TRBV5-1, the J call TRBJ1-4, with a possible D match to TRBD1 (6 bases). V gave up 4 bases and J gave up 8 bases, with 21 bases separating them. The CDR3 length is 16 residues. Germline V gene lookup returns CDR1 SGHRS and CDR2 YFSETQ. The CDR3 sequence is CASSRPPGASLEKLFF. The CDR3 region has the DNA TGCGCCAGCAGCCGCCCTCCGGGGGCCTCCTTGGAAAAACTGTTTTTT. The full variable domain, rest sourced from reference TRBV5-1 and TRBJ1-4, is KAGVTQTPRYLIKTRGQQVTLSCSPISGHRSVSWYQQTPGQGLQFLFEYFSETQRNKGNFPGRFSGRQFSNSRSEMNVSTLELGDSALYLCASSRPPGASLEKLFFGSGTQLSVL.

This clone is medium-sized. The J gene is TRBJ2-2, the V gene TRBV7-9; tentatively, D is TRBD2 (6 bases). CDR3 length: 17 amino acids. V lost 5 bases to trimming and J lost 5 bases, with 21 bases between them. CDR1 is SEHNR and CDR2 is FQNEAQ in the germline V gene (reference sequence). CDR3 in amino acids: CASSPLSQGGWTGELFF. CDR3 nucleotides: TGTGCCAGCAGCCCCCTATCCCAGGGAGGTTGGACCGGGGAGCTGTTTTTT.

The chain carries TRBV7-9 and TRBJ2-7, with 9 bases matching TRBD1. The CDR3 is 15 residues long. CDR1 and CDR2 from the germline V gene are SEHNR and FQNEAQ (reference sequence). The ends lost 2 bases at V and 1 base at J; junction bases unmatched: 3. The CDR3 sequence: CASSLPDRGSYEQYF. DNA for the CDR3: TGTGCCAGCAGCTTACCCGACAGGGGGTCCTACGAGCAGTACTTC.

The V and J genes are TRBV5-1 and TRBJ1-6; a weak D match, TRBD1 (6 bases). The CDR3 covers 16 residues. CDR1 and CDR2 (germline): SGHRS, YFSETQ. The ends were cut back, 0 bases at V and 0 bases at J, with 7 bases in the middle. The CDR3 nucleotides read TGCGCCAGCAGCTTGGCAGGGGTCTCCTATAATTCACCCCTCCACTTT. Its protein product is CASSLAGVSYNSPLHF.

This clone was picked up a small number of times. This chain links TRBV18 with TRBJ1-5; 10 nucleotides match TRBD1. With V trimmed by 6 bases and J by 10 bases, 6 bases remained unmatched. The germline CDR1 and CDR2 sequences are KGHSH and LQKENI. The length of the CDR3 is 13 residues. CDR3: CASSLGTGVPQHF. CDR3 bases: TGTGCCAGCTCCCTCGGGACAGGGGTACCCCAGCATTTT.

V usage is TRBV5-4 and J usage is TRBJ2-1; unclear D gene. Germline values: CDR1 SGHNT, CDR2 YYREEE (reference sequence). The V end was cut by 2 bases, the J end by 0 bases, with 9 bases between. This CDR3 is 15 amino acids long. The CDR3 DNA sequence: TGTGCCAGCAGCTTCCGGAAGAGCTCCTACAATGAGCAGTTCTTC. Translating it yields CASSFRKSSYNEQFF.

V and J are TRBV30 and TRBJ2-7; 7 bases line up with TRBD2. The ends lost 7 bases at V and 3 bases at J; junction bases unmatched: 9. CDR1 and CDR2 from the germline V gene are GTSNPN and SVGIG (reference sequence). This CDR3 has 13 amino acids. DNA for the CDR3: TGTGCCTCCACCCGGGGGGATAACTACGAGCAGTACTTC. As protein: CASTRGDNYEQYF.

The V and J genes are TRBV5-1 and TRBJ1-2; D remains ambiguous. The CDR3 has 14 residues. CDR1 is SGHRS, CDR2 YFSETQ, per germline. The ends were cut back, 2 bases at V and 0 bases at J, with 8 bases in the middle. The CDR3 DNA reads as TGCGCCAGCAGCTTATTGGGAACTAACTATGGCTACACCTTC. This translates into CASSLLGTNYGYTF.